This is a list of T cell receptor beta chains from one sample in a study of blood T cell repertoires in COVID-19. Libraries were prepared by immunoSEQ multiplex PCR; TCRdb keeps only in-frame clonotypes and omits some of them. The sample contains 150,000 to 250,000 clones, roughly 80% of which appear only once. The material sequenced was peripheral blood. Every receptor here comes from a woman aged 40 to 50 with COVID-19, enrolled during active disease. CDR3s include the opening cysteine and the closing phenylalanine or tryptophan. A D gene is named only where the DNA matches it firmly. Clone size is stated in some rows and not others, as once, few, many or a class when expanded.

CDR3 DNA: TGTGCCAGTAGTATAGATCGAAGCGGGAGAGGTCAAGAGACCCAGTACTTC
CDR3 protein: CASSIDRSGRGQETQYF
D gene: TRBD2
V gene: TRBV19
clone size: once
J gene: TRBJ2-5

CDR3 DNA: TGTGCCAGCAGCGTAGCTACTCGAGGGTCTCGGGCGGAGCTGTTTTTT
CDR3 protein: CASSVATRGSRAELFF
D gene: .
V gene: TRBV9
clone size: once
J gene: TRBJ2-2

CDR3 DNA: TGTGCCAGCAGCAAAGGTCAGGCCGACTCCTACGAGCAGTACTTC
CDR3 protein: CASSKGQADSYEQYF
D gene: .
V gene: TRBV21-1
clone size: .
J gene: TRBJ2-7

CDR3 DNA: TGTGCCAGCAGCATTACTAGCGGGAGAGGTAATGAGCAGTTCTTC
CDR3 protein: CASSITSGRGNEQFF
D gene: .
V gene: TRBV21-1
clone size: .
J gene: TRBJ2-1

CDR3 DNA: TGCGCCAGCAGCCAAGACAGGGGGCGAGAGCAGTACTTC
CDR3 protein: CASSQDRGREQYF
D gene: TRBD1
V gene: TRBV5-1
clone size: .
J gene: TRBJ2-7

CDR3 DNA: TGTGCCAGCAGCCCGACGACCCCAGGGGGCGCAGCAGCAGATACGCAGTATTTT
CDR3 protein: CASSPTTPGGAAADTQYF
D gene: TRBD1
V gene: TRBV4-2
clone size: .
J gene: TRBJ2-3

CDR3 DNA: TGTGCCAGCAGCTTAAACGGGAGAGGGGAGACCCAGTACTTC
CDR3 protein: CASSLNGRGETQYF
D gene: .
V gene: TRBV11-3
clone size: .
J gene: TRBJ2-5

CDR3 DNA: TGTGCCAGCAGCCGGACAGGGCTCACCGGGGAGCTGTTTTTT
CDR3 protein: CASSRTGLTGELFF
D gene: TRBD1
V gene: TRBV3-1/TRBV3-2
clone size: .
J gene: TRBJ2-2

CDR3 DNA: TGTGCCAGCTCCTGGGACAATAGCAATCAGCCCCAGCATTTT
CDR3 protein: CASSWDNSNQPQHF
D gene: .
V gene: TRBV2
clone size: .
J gene: TRBJ1-5

CDR3 DNA: TGTGCCAGCAGCCAAAGCTCTAGCTATGGCTACACCTTC
CDR3 protein: CASSQSSSYGYTF
D gene: .
V gene: TRBV3-1/TRBV3-2
clone size: few
J gene: TRBJ1-2

CDR3 DNA: TGTGCCAGCCCGACAGGGAACAAAACCGATAGCAATCAGCCCCAGCATTTT
CDR3 protein: CASPTGNKTDSNQPQHF
D gene: TRBD1
V gene: TRBV6-4
clone size: .
J gene: TRBJ1-5

CDR3 DNA: TGCGCCAGCAGCCAAGGGCTAGCTGGTAGAGAGACCCAGTACTTC
CDR3 protein: CASSQGLAGRETQYF
D gene: .
V gene: TRBV4-1
clone size: .
J gene: TRBJ2-5

CDR3 DNA: TGTGCCAGCAGCGGGGGTTGGGACAGGGGGCTTGATTCACCCCTCCACTTT
CDR3 protein: CASSGGWDRGLDSPLHF
D gene: TRBD1
V gene: TRBV11-2
clone size: once
J gene: TRBJ1-6

CDR3 DNA: TGCGCCAGCAGCCAGCAGGGGGACTATGGCTACACCTTC
CDR3 protein: CASSQQGDYGYTF
D gene: TRBD1
V gene: TRBV5-1
clone size: .
J gene: TRBJ1-2

CDR3 DNA: TGCAGCGTTGAGATGGGACTAGCGGGGTCTAAGACTAAAGAGACCCAGTACTTC
CDR3 protein: CSVEMGLAGSKTKETQYF
D gene: TRBD2
V gene: TRBV29-1
clone size: few
J gene: TRBJ2-5

CDR3 DNA: TGTGCCAGCAGCTTCTCCATAGTAGCGGGGGTAGAGACCCAGTACTTC
CDR3 protein: CASSFSIVAGVETQYF
D gene: TRBD2
V gene: TRBV7-2
clone size: .
J gene: TRBJ2-5

CDR3 DNA: TGTGCCAGCAGCCAACTCGGACGGACAAGTGAAGCTTTCTTT
CDR3 protein: CASSQLGRTSEAFF
D gene: .
V gene: TRBV14
clone size: few
J gene: TRBJ1-1

CDR3 DNA: TGTGCCAGCAGCTTAGGATCGGGACAGGGGATAGGGACTGAAGCTTTCTTT
CDR3 protein: CASSLGSGQGIGTEAFF
D gene: TRBD1
V gene: TRBV7-9
clone size: .
J gene: TRBJ1-1

CDR3 DNA: TGCGCCAGCAGGCGGACAGGGGAAGGCGCTGAAGCTTTCTTT
CDR3 protein: CASRRTGEGAEAFF
D gene: TRBD1
V gene: TRBV5-1
clone size: .
J gene: TRBJ1-1

CDR3 DNA: TGTGCCAGCAGCTTAAACCCCGCGGGACTAGTATCCTACGAGCAGTACTTC
CDR3 protein: CASSLNPAGLVSYEQYF
D gene: TRBD2
V gene: TRBV5-4
clone size: .
J gene: TRBJ2-7

CDR3 DNA: TGTGCCAGCAGCTTATCCCAGGGCCTCTCTGGAAACACCATATATTTT
CDR3 protein: CASSLSQGLSGNTIYF
D gene: .
V gene: TRBV7-6
clone size: .
J gene: TRBJ1-3

CDR3 DNA: TGTGCCATTTCAGGACTAGCGGGAGTCGAGCAGTTCTTC
CDR3 protein: CAISGLAGVEQFF
D gene: TRBD2
V gene: TRBV12-3/TRBV12-4
clone size: once
J gene: TRBJ2-1

CDR3 DNA: TGTGCCAGTAGCCAAAGACAGGGCGGGGAGCTGTTTTTT
CDR3 protein: CASSQRQGGELFF
D gene: TRBD1
V gene: TRBV19
clone size: .
J gene: TRBJ2-2

CDR3 DNA: TGCGCCAGCAGGGAGAATAATTCACCCCTCCACTTT
CDR3 protein: CASRENNSPLHF
D gene: .
V gene: TRBV5-1
clone size: .
J gene: TRBJ1-6

CDR3 DNA: TGTGCCAGCAGCCCGGCGGTCCAGTTTTCTAGCACAGATACGCAGTATTTT
CDR3 protein: CASSPAVQFSSTDTQYF
D gene: .
V gene: TRBV28
clone size: .
J gene: TRBJ2-3

CDR3 DNA: TGTGCCAGCAGCGTAGGTCTAGCGGGAGCCTTCATCGAGCAGTACTTC
CDR3 protein: CASSVGLAGAFIEQYF
D gene: TRBD2
V gene: TRBV9
clone size: few
J gene: TRBJ2-7

CDR3 DNA: TGTGCCACCAGCAGAGGTCAGGGGAACTACCGCACAGATACGCAGTATTTT
CDR3 protein: CATSRGQGNYRTDTQYF
D gene: .
V gene: TRBV15
clone size: .
J gene: TRBJ2-3